The T cell receptor (beta chain) under discussion was sequenced for a study of cytomegalovirus exposure and HLA in healthy donors. It was with 60 Vbeta and 13 Jbeta primers that the PCR ran. Some clones are missing from TCRdb's copy, which holds only in-frame ones; the method was immunoSEQ multiplex PCR. The repertoire includes 92,000 or so clones, more than 55% of them detected once, and 20% to 25% sits in the top ten. This clone appeared a few times. Its antigen is not identified. Broader study findings: Within a later analysis, the majority of CMV-associated TCR beta chains appeared HLA-restricted. The study reported that TCR beta sequences accurately predicted HLA-A and HLA-B alleles in most subjects. Reports indicated that the classifier achieved high specificity and sensitivity in diagnosing cytomegalovirus status.

Sequenced material: PBMCs. This receptor was obtained from a woman aged 50 to 65 in good health and CMV-seropositive.

The CDR3 DNA is TGTGCCAGCTCACGGACTAGCGGGGGGACCGCCTACGAGCAGTACTTC. This translates into CASSRTSGGTAYEQYF. J is TRBJ2-7 and V is TRBV18; 14 bases line up with TRBD2. Germline V gene sequence: CDR1 KGHSH, CDR2 LQKENI. This CDR3 is built from 16 residues. The trim removed 4 bases at V and 2 bases at J, leaving 4 bases unmatched.